This is a list of T cell receptor beta chains from one sample in a study of control samples from healthy donors and cancer patients. Only in-frame clones appear in the TCRdb table, and some are missing; sequencing was by immunoSEQ multiplex PCR. Among just under 150,000 clones listed, around 90% were seen once. Sequencing used blood. The receptors here all came from a man aged 25-45 years in good health. Both conserved end residues are part of each CDR3. Fields, in order: CDR3 length, V gene, clone size, J gene, D gene, CDR3 DNA, CDR3 protein. The D gene is left open where the match is weak. Clone size is given for some rows only: seen once, a few or many times, or a class if the clone is expanded.

>15|TRBV2|-|TRBJ2-2|-
TGTGCCAGCAGAGGACCACCCGCGAACACCGGGGAGCTGTTTTTT
CASRGPPANTGELFF
>16|TRBV9|-|TRBJ1-2|TRBD1
TGTGCCAGCAGCGTAGCAAGGGCACAGGGGGCAGGTGGCTACACCTTC
CASSVARAQGAGGYTF
>12|TRBV6-1|-|TRBJ1-5|-
TGTGCCAGCAGTGACAACAATCAGCCCCAGCATTTT
CASSDNNQPQHF
>14|TRBV9|-|TRBJ2-3|-
TGTGCCAGCAGGGACATGGGGGGCGCGGATACGCAGTATTTT
CASRDMGGADTQYF
>13|TRBV5-1|-|TRBJ1-4|-
TGCGCCAGCAGCTTGGGATGGGAGGAAAAACTGTTTTTT
CASSLGWEEKLFF
>14|TRBV6-5|-|TRBJ1-4|TRBD1
TGTGCCAGCAGCCGGGGACAGGGTTATGAAAAACTGTTTTTT
CASSRGQGYEKLFF
>14|TRBV30|-|TRBJ1-5|TRBD1
TGTGCCTGGAGCCTCGGCAGGGGGGACCAGCCCCAGCATTTT
CAWSLGRGDQPQHF
>11|TRBV12-3/TRBV12-4|-|TRBJ2-3|-
TGTGCCAGCAGTTTTGCGGATACGCAGTATTTT
CASSFADTQYF
>12|TRBV7-9|-|TRBJ1-4|-
TGTGCCAGCAGCTTGGAGGGAAAGAAACTGTTTTTT
CASSLEGKKLFF
>16|TRBV9|-|TRBJ2-2|-
TGTGCCAGCAGCTTAACGGGCTATGGGAACACCGGGGAGCTGTTTTTT
CASSLTGYGNTGELFF
>12|TRBV10-1|-|TRBJ2-1|-
TGCGCCAGCAGTGAGTACGGGAATGAGCAGTTCTTC
CASSEYGNEQFF
>13|TRBV4-1|-|TRBJ1-1|-
TGCGCCAGCAGCCCAGGGGTGAACACTGAAGCTTTCTTT
CASSPGVNTEAFF
>12|TRBV12-3/TRBV12-4|once|TRBJ1-2|-
TGTGCCAGCAGTTTAGAATCCTATGGCTACACCTTC
CASSLESYGYTF
>16|TRBV28|-|TRBJ1-1|-
TGTGCCAGCAGCCCCGCGGGGCGCGTTGGGTGGACTGAAGCTTTCTTT
CASSPAGRVGWTEAFF
>13|TRBV5-4|-|TRBJ1-3|-
TGTGCCAGCAGCTTCCTTGATGGAAACACCATATATTTT
CASSFLDGNTIYF
>12|TRBV5-1|-|TRBJ2-1|-
TGCGCCAGCACGCAGAGCTACAATGAGCAGTTCTTC
CASTQSYNEQFF
>12|TRBV25-1|-|TRBJ2-7|-
TGTGCCAGCAGTGTGATCGCCTACGAGCAGTACTTC
CASSVIAYEQYF
>12|TRBV6-1|-|TRBJ1-1|-
TGTGCCAGCAGTGATGGGGGGACTGAAGCTTTCTTT
CASSDGGTEAFF
>15|TRBV15|-|TRBJ1-6|TRBD1
TGTGCCACCAGCAGCCGCACAGGGGGTAATTCACCCCTCCACTTT
CATSSRTGGNSPLHF
>17|TRBV9|-|TRBJ1-3|-
TGTGCCAGCAGCGTAGTTAGCCAGTCAACCTCTGGAAACACCATATATTTT
CASSVVSQSTSGNTIYF
>16|TRBV15|-|TRBJ2-7|TRBD2
TGTGCCACCAGCAGAGATCGGGGCGGGGGGCCCTACGAGCAGTACTTC
CATSRDRGGGPYEQYF
>15|TRBV5-1|once|TRBJ2-3|TRBD1
TGCGCCAGCAGCTTGGAACAGGGGGGCACAGATACGCAGTATTTT
CASSLEQGGTDTQYF
>18|TRBV3-1/TRBV3-2|-|TRBJ1-1|-
TGTGCCAGCAGCCGCAGCCTATGGGAGGGGAGGGTGAACACTGAAGCTTTCTTT
CASSRSLWEGRVNTEAFF
>17|TRBV30|-|TRBJ1-2|TRBD1
TGTGCCTGGAGTGACCCCCCGGGACAGGGAATGAACTATGGCTACACCTTC
CAWSDPPGQGMNYGYTF
>14|TRBV11-2|-|TRBJ2-1|TRBD2
TGTGCCAGCAGCTTAGCGGGGGGGAGCAATGAGCAGTTCTTC
CASSLAGGSNEQFF
>12|TRBV28|few|TRBJ1-2|TRBD1
TGTGCCAGCCGGACAGGCCTTTATGGCTACACCTTC
CASRTGLYGYTF
>13|TRBV29-1|-|TRBJ1-5|-
TGCAGCGTTGTCGGATCTGCCAATCAGCCCCAGCATTTT
CSVVGSANQPQHF
>14|TRBV11-2|-|TRBJ1-2|-
TGTGCCAGCAGCTTAGGGACAGCTAACTATGGCTACACCTTC
CASSLGTANYGYTF
>12|TRBV12-3/TRBV12-4|-|TRBJ1-6|-
TGTGCCAGCAGTGTAGGGAGTTCACCCCTCCACTTT
CASSVGSSPLHF
>13|TRBV5-1|-|TRBJ1-2|-
TGCGCCAGCAGCTTGTGGGGTAGCTATGGCTACACCTTC
CASSLWGSYGYTF
>18|TRBV5-1|-|TRBJ1-2|-
TGCGCCAGCAGCCTCTCCACGCTTGCCCGGGAGTGGATCTATGGCTACACCTTC
CASSLSTLAREWIYGYTF
>16|TRBV9|few|TRBJ1-5|TRBD1
TGTGCCAGCAGCCCCGGGACAGGGGGTCCCAATCAGCCCCAGCATTTT
CASSPGTGGPNQPQHF
>16|TRBV5-6|-|TRBJ1-3|-
TGTGCCAGCAGCTCTTACCCGGGACTTTCTGGAAACACCATATATTTT
CASSSYPGLSGNTIYF
>14|TRBV28|-|TRBJ2-7|-
TGTGCCAGCAGGTGGGGCCAGGGCCTCCACGAGCAGTACTTC
CASRWGQGLHEQYF
>13|TRBV10-2|-|TRBJ1-1|-
TGCGCCAGCAGTCATGCGGGGGCCGAAGAAGCTTTCTTT
CASSHAGAEEAFF
>17|TRBV18|-|TRBJ1-5|-
TGTGCCAGCTCGCCCGACCTAGGCCGACTACCAAATCAGCCCCAGCATTTT
CASSPDLGRLPNQPQHF
>13|TRBV7-3|-|TRBJ2-1|-
TGTGCCAGCAGCTTAAGGCGTTCCAATGAGCAGTTCTTC
CASSLRRSNEQFF
>16|TRBV5-5|-|TRBJ1-5|-
TGTGCCAGCAGTCATCTGGAGGGAGCGAGCAATCAGCCCCAGCATTTT
CASSHLEGASNQPQHF
>14|TRBV6-6|-|TRBJ2-3|TRBD2
TGTGCCAGCACCCGGGGACTACGCACAGATACGCAGTATTTT
CASTRGLRTDTQYF
>12|TRBV6-5|-|TRBJ1-6|-
TGTGCCAGCAAGGGCGGAAATTCACCCCTCCACTTT
CASKGGNSPLHF
>17|TRBV6-6|-|TRBJ1-6|TRBD1
TGTGCCAGCAGTCGAGGGCCTACTCAGGGGGTGAATTCACCCCTCCACTTT
CASSRGPTQGVNSPLHF
>13|TRBV2|-|TRBJ1-2|-
TGTGCCAGCATCCGGGGGGGCGACTATGGCTACACCTTC
CASIRGGDYGYTF
>18|TRBV7-6|-|TRBJ1-1|TRBD1
TGTGCCAGCAGCTTAGGAAGCGGGACAGGGGGTTTTAACACTGAAGCTTTCTTT
CASSLGSGTGGFNTEAFF
>13|TRBV7-9|-|TRBJ2-7|-
TGTGCCAGCAGCCCTTACACGGCTGTGGAACAGTACTTC
CASSPYTAVEQYF
>11|TRBV3-1/TRBV3-2|-|TRBJ2-7|-
TGTGCCAGCAGCCAAGGGAGGGAGCAGTACTTC
CASSQGREQYF
>13|TRBV6-6|-|TRBJ2-3|TRBD1
TGTGCCAGCAGTTTGACAGGGGCAGATACGCAGTATTTT
CASSLTGADTQYF
>14|TRBV25-1|-|TRBJ1-4|TRBD1
TGTGCCAGCAGTAACCGGGACAGGGATGAAAAACTGTTTTTT
CASSNRDRDEKLFF
>14|TRBV15|-|TRBJ1-4|-
TGTGCGTACGACGAGGCGGAGGCTAATGAAAAACTGTTTTTT
CAYDEAEANEKLFF
>11|TRBV29-1|-|TRBJ1-2|-
TGCAGCGTTGTTTCAGAGTATGGCTACACCTTC
CSVVSEYGYTF
>15|TRBV2|few|TRBJ1-2|-
TGTGCCAGCAGTGAACTGGCAGGGAAGCGGTATGGCTACACCTTC
CASSELAGKRYGYTF
>13|TRBV5-6|-|TRBJ1-1|-
TGTGCCAGCAGCTTGGGTCGGGCGGGTGAAGCTTTCTTT
CASSLGRAGEAFF
>11|TRBV10-2|-|TRBJ2-7|-
TGCGCCAGCAGTCGGATTAACGAGCAGTACTTC
CASSRINEQYF
>16|TRBV7-8|-|TRBJ2-1|TRBD2
TGTGCCAGCAGCCCTCCCGGGGTAGCGGGGGGGGATGAGCAGTTCTTC
CASSPPGVAGGDEQFF
>15|TRBV11-3|-|TRBJ1-2|TRBD1
TGTGCCAGCAGCTTACTCCTCGACAGGGCGGAAGGCTACACCTTC
CASSLLLDRAEGYTF
>11|TRBV19|-|TRBJ1-1|-
TGTGCCGGCCTCAGGGGCACTGAAGCTTTCTTT
CAGLRGTEAFF